Listed below are T cell receptor beta chains from one sample, sequenced in a study of T-cell reconstitution after alpha-beta-depleted transplantation in children. TCRdb processed the PCR reads anew with MiXCR; each CDR3 protein has one entry. The sample lists 200,000 to 250,000 distinct CDR3 sequences, 11% occurring once. The specimen was PBMCs, collected before TCRalphabeta/CD19-depleted stem cell transplant. All receptors derive from a child in the first two years of life with acute myeloid leukemia, due to receive a stem cell transplant. CDR3s include the opening cysteine and the closing phenylalanine or tryptophan. Rows may omit the clone size; those that give it use once, few, many or a size class.

J gene: TRBJ2-7; V gene: TRBV5-1; clone size: many; CDR3 protein: CASSLGGSHEQYF
J gene: TRBJ2-3; V gene: TRBV12-3/TRBV12-4; clone size: many; CDR3 protein: CASSPSSGLTDTQYF
J gene: TRBJ2-1; V gene: TRBV7-2; clone size: many; CDR3 protein: CASSLRREGLRYNEQFF
J gene: TRBJ1-5; V gene: TRBV12-3/TRBV12-4; clone size: few; CDR3 protein: CASSGYGINQPQHF
J gene: TRBJ2-1; V gene: TRBV18; clone size: few; CDR3 protein: CASSPRHYNEQFF
J gene: TRBJ1-6; V gene: TRBV5-1; clone size: many; CDR3 protein: CASSSSHPGQGNSPLHF
J gene: TRBJ2-7; V gene: TRBV28; clone size: many; CDR3 protein: CATLNRVSYEQYF
J gene: TRBJ1-4; V gene: TRBV30; clone size: few; CDR3 protein: CAWSMRLRLFF
J gene: TRBJ2-7; V gene: TRBV6-6; clone size: many; CDR3 protein: CASSPGTGGSQYF
J gene: TRBJ2-7; V gene: TRBV7-9; clone size: -; CDR3 protein: CASSVERREQYF
J gene: TRBJ2-7; V gene: TRBV5-1; clone size: few; CDR3 protein: CASSLGTVSYEQYF
J gene: TRBJ2-1; V gene: TRBV5-1; clone size: many; CDR3 protein: CASSGRAPSYNEQFF
J gene: TRBJ1-5; V gene: TRBV28; clone size: medium-sized; CDR3 protein: CASSLPGGNNQPQHF
J gene: TRBJ1-4; V gene: TRBV28; clone size: many; CDR3 protein: CASSLRAAGGSEKLFF
J gene: TRBJ2-5; V gene: TRBV12-3/TRBV12-4; clone size: -; CDR3 protein: CASGHRVQETQYF
J gene: TRBJ2-1; V gene: TRBV5-1; clone size: many; CDR3 protein: CASSSDTISYNEQFF
J gene: TRBJ2-7; V gene: TRBV28; clone size: many; CDR3 protein: CASSFHLLAGVWAYEQYF
J gene: TRBJ2-2; V gene: TRBV5-1; clone size: -; CDR3 protein: CVSSPTGTRDGELFF
J gene: TRBJ1-2; V gene: TRBV11-2; clone size: many; CDR3 protein: CASSPDSRQGYTF
J gene: TRBJ2-2; V gene: TRBV5-1; clone size: many; CDR3 protein: CASSPPGRGNTGELFF
J gene: TRBJ2-7; V gene: TRBV29-1; clone size: many; CDR3 protein: CSVNPGGYEQYF
J gene: TRBJ2-3; V gene: TRBV6-2/TRBV6-3; clone size: many; CDR3 protein: CAVQNTDTQYF
J gene: TRBJ2-3; V gene: TRBV7-3; clone size: many; CDR3 protein: CASSQSTDTQYF
J gene: TRBJ2-1; V gene: TRBV5-1; clone size: many; CDR3 protein: CASSLGEDEQFF
J gene: TRBJ1-6; V gene: TRBV7-2; clone size: few; CDR3 protein: CASSLEGGTPLHF
J gene: TRBJ2-4; V gene: TRBV14; clone size: many; CDR3 protein: CASSREAGTGIQYF
J gene: TRBJ2-4; V gene: TRBV20-1; clone size: many; CDR3 protein: CSASKIAELAKNIQYF
J gene: TRBJ2-1; V gene: TRBV15; clone size: many; CDR3 protein: CATSTRTSGINEQFF
J gene: TRBJ2-1; V gene: TRBV6-2/TRBV6-3; clone size: -; CDR3 protein: CASSDTASGRNEQFF
J gene: TRBJ2-1; V gene: TRBV4-2; clone size: many; CDR3 protein: CASSQGTVSYGEQFF
J gene: TRBJ2-1; V gene: TRBV7-2; clone size: many; CDR3 protein: CASSPGLVSYNEQFF
J gene: TRBJ2-3; V gene: TRBV5-1; clone size: many; CDR3 protein: CASSLKLTGGAWGDTQYF
J gene: TRBJ2-4; V gene: TRBV12-3/TRBV12-4; clone size: many; CDR3 protein: CASRRDSFPDTIQYF
J gene: TRBJ2-7; V gene: TRBV9; clone size: -; CDR3 protein: CASSVGAVSYEQYF
J gene: TRBJ2-1; V gene: TRBV20-1; clone size: many; CDR3 protein: CSAPSAGGSPYNEQFF
J gene: TRBJ1-6; V gene: TRBV5-1; clone size: many; CDR3 protein: CASSLAGTNSPLHF
J gene: TRBJ2-7; V gene: TRBV7-2; clone size: many; CDR3 protein: CASSRGRFNEQYF
J gene: TRBJ2-2; V gene: TRBV6-1; clone size: -; CDR3 protein: CASREGLAGDTGELFF
J gene: TRBJ2-5; V gene: TRBV6-1; clone size: many; CDR3 protein: CASSVVRAYQETQYF
J gene: TRBJ1-1; V gene: TRBV7-9; clone size: many; CDR3 protein: CASSVTGEDTEAFF
J gene: TRBJ2-7; V gene: TRBV20-1; clone size: many; CDR3 protein: CSAESYEQYF
J gene: TRBJ1-1; V gene: TRBV6-2/TRBV6-3; clone size: many; CDR3 protein: CASSIGVTNTEAFF
J gene: TRBJ2-6; V gene: TRBV4-1; clone size: -; CDR3 protein: CAGSQDRGNSGANVLTF
J gene: TRBJ2-5; V gene: TRBV20-1; clone size: many; CDR3 protein: CSAYSSQETQYF
J gene: TRBJ2-7; V gene: TRBV12-3/TRBV12-4; clone size: many; CDR3 protein: CASARTGGGQYF